The next 23 T cell receptor beta chains were all read from a single sample in a study of PD-1 blockade in classical Hodgkin lymphoma (TCRdb year 2020). The sample's time point label, decoded: cycle 4 day 1 (C4D1), after 5 to 7 weeks of nivolumab. Relapse after autologous stem cell transplantation had occurred in all trial patients, and cohorts A, B and C were distinguished by prior brentuximab vedotin exposure. Library construction relied on the immunoSEQ multiplex PCR assay. TCRdb mirrors the immuneACCESS table, restricted to in-frame sequences. Some clones are absent from its copies; in checked studies, under half trace to an unresolved V gene, and the reason for the others is unknown. The sample includes around 60,000 clones, with around nine tenths observed a single time. The ten biggest clones cover 8% of the sample. The specimen was peripheral blood mononuclear cells (PBMCs), collected before the fourth cycle of nivolumab. These receptors came from a human donor with classical Hodgkin lymphoma.

The chain has TRBV14 and TRBJ1-6, with D maybe TRBD1 (6 bases). CDR1 and CDR2 from the germline V gene are SGHDN and FVKESK. V was pared by 6 bases and J by 7 bases, with 7 bases between. There are 12 residues in the CDR3. CDR3 amino acids: CASRDRNSPLHF. CDR3 DNA: TGTGCCAGCAGGGACAGAAATTCACCCCTCCACTTT.

The V and J genes are TRBV29-1 and TRBJ2-7, with 8 bases aligning to TRBD2. Germline V lookup: CDR1 SQVTM, CDR2 ANQGSEA. The CDR3 loop spans 16 amino acids. With V trimmed by 3 bases and J by 2 bases, 12 bases remained unmatched. The CDR3 reads CSVDGAGAGGTYEQYF. In DNA form, the CDR3 reads TGCAGCGTTGATGGGGCCGGCGCGGGAGGAACCTACGAGCAGTACTTC.

V and J are TRBV18 and TRBJ2-5; TRBD1 aligns across 9 bases. J was trimmed by 4 bases and V by 2 bases; bases with no gene match: 5. This CDR3 region has 15 residues. CDR1 KGHSH and CDR2 LQKENI come from the germline V gene. CDR3 protein: CASSPGTGHGETQYF. DNA of the CDR3: TGTGCCAGCTCACCAGGGACAGGGCACGGAGAGACCCAGTACTTC.

CDR3 nucleotides: TGTGCCAGTGAGGGCAGGGGCATTGATCCCAATCAGCCCCAGCATTTT. Translating gives CASEGRGIDPNQPQHF. This sequence joins TRBV19 and TRBJ1-5; perhaps TRBD1 as D (6 bases). The CDR3 runs to 16 residues. Germline CDR1 is LNHDA and CDR2 is SQIVND (reference sequence). V was cut by 8 bases and J by 3 bases, with 20 bases left in between.

The J gene is TRBJ1-3, the V gene TRBV4-1; 10 bases are shared with TRBD1. CDR3 length: 20 amino acids. Per the germline V gene, CDR1 is MGHRA and CDR2 is YSYEKL. V dropped 0 bases and J dropped 0; count of bases not matched to a gene: 11. The CDR3 DNA is TGCGCCAGCAGCCAAGATTTTGGGACAGGGGTCATCTACTCTGGAAACACCATATATTTT. It yields the protein CASSQDFGTGVIYSGNTIYF.

The chain links TRBV19 to TRBJ1-5; 7 nucleotides agree with TRBD1. CDR1 is LNHDA, CDR2 SQIVND, per germline (reference sequence). The CDR3 has 15 residues. Losses at the gene ends were 3 bases for V and 6 bases for J; bases not matched to a gene: 8. The CDR3: CASSMNRGDFQPQHF. The CDR3 nucleotides are TGTGCCAGTAGTATGAACAGGGGTGATTTTCAGCCCCAGCATTTT.

The chain links TRBV5-1 to TRBJ2-5; D not certain. Trimming stripped 0 bases from V and 1 base from J, with 1 base between. Germline values: CDR1 SGHRS, CDR2 YFSETQ. The CDR3 runs 12 residues. CDR3 DNA: TGCGCCAGCAGCTTGGGCCAAGAGACCCAGTACTTC. It translates to CASSLGQETQYF.

The V and J genes are TRBV5-1 and TRBJ2-3, with a tentative D call TRBD1 (5 bases). There are 14 residues in the CDR3. CDR1 and CDR2 from the germline V gene are SGHRS and YFSETQ. V was cut by 0 bases and J by 0 bases, with 5 bases left in between. CDR3: CASSLGQSTDTQYF. The CDR3 region has the DNA TGCGCCAGCAGCTTGGGACAGAGCACAGATACGCAGTATTTT.

This chain uses TRBV29-1 with TRBJ2-7, with no clear D. Germline V gene lookup returns CDR1 SQVTM and CDR2 ANQGSEA. The V end was cut by 6 bases, the J end by 2 bases, with 8 bases between. The CDR3 loop spans 11 amino acids. The CDR3 sequence: CSVGDTYEQYF. CDR3 DNA sequence: TGCAGCGTGGGCGATACCTACGAGCAGTACTTC.

The genes are TRBV10-3 and TRBJ2-2, with unresolved D. The germline gives CDR1 ENHRY, CDR2 SYGVKD. The CDR3 has 12 amino acids. The V and J ends lost 5 bases and 0 bases respectively, with 1 base between them. In nucleotides, the CDR3 is TGTGCCATCAGTTCGAACACCGGGGAGCTGTTTTTT. Translating it yields CAISSNTGELFF.

The chain has TRBV19 and TRBJ2-1, with TRBD2 matching over 7 bases. The V gene's germline CDR1 is LNHDA and CDR2 SQIVND (reference sequence). Trimming cost V 3 bases and J 4 bases; bases outside gene matches: 6. The length of the CDR3 is 15 residues. CDR3 in DNA: TGTGCCAGTAGTATGACTGGCGGGAGTTACAATGAGCAGTTCTTC. Protein: CASSMTGGSYNEQFF.

This clone was detected only once. Relative to the germline gene, one junction end is altered; a read error may explain this. The rearrangement joins TRBV5-5 to TRBJ2-7; D might be TRBD1 (6 bases). The V gene's germline CDR1 is SGHKS and CDR2 YYEKEE (reference sequence). The CDR3 runs to 17 residues. This CDR3 reads CASSLLPGALAHYKQYF. CDR3 in DNA: TGTGCCAGCAGCTTGCTCCCAGGGGCCCTCGCACACTACAAGCAGTACTTC. Full variable domain (remainder filled in from reference TRBV5-5 and TRBJ2-7): DAGVTQSPTHLIKTRGQQVTLRCSPISGHKSVSWYQQVLGQGPQFIFQYYEKEERGRGNFPDRFSARQFPNYSSELNVNALLLGDSALYLCASSLLPGALAHYKQYFGPGTRLTVT.

The chain links TRBV4-2 to TRBJ1-3; D is unresolved. Germline loops: CDR1 LGHNA, CDR2 YNFKEQ. The CDR3 loop spans 15 amino acids. Trimming stripped 0 bases from V and 0 bases from J, with 6 bases between. The CDR3 loop reads CASSQEASSGNTIYF. CDR3 bases: TGTGCCAGCAGCCAAGAGGCGTCCTCTGGAAACACCATATATTTT.

The chain combines TRBV19 with TRBJ2-2; no firm D call. The CDR3 is made up of 18 amino acids. CDR1 is LNHDA and CDR2 is SQIVND in the germline V gene (reference sequence). Trimming shortened V by 9 bases and J by 0 bases, and 23 bases separated the two germline ends. The CDR3 sequence: CASTYPTSLMPNTGELFF. CDR3 nucleotides: TGTGCCAGCACTTATCCAACATCACTAATGCCGAACACCGGGGAGCTGTTTTTT.

V gene TRBV5-1 combines with J gene TRBJ2-4, with TRBD2 matching 7 bases. The CDR3 is 13 residues long. Per the germline V gene, CDR1 is SGHRS and CDR2 is YFSETQ. V shed 7 bases and J 3 bases; nucleotides not matched to a gene: 4. CDR3 coding DNA: TGCGCCAGCCGGGAGGCGGGCAAAAACATTCAGTACTTC. Protein: CASREAGKNIQYF.

The chain employs TRBV29-1 and TRBJ1-2; D possibly corresponds to TRBD1 (6 bases). CDR1 SQVTM and CDR2 ANQGSEA come from the germline V gene. Trimming shortened V by 0 bases and J by 4 bases, and 12 bases separated the two germline ends. This CDR3 has 14 residues. CDR3 in amino acids: CSVEERTAVYGYTF. CDR3 DNA: TGCAGCGTTGAAGAGAGGACAGCCGTCTATGGCTACACCTTC.

This chain uses TRBV11-3 with TRBJ2-2; D unclear. The CDR3 covers 13 residues. V shed 1 base and J shed 4 bases, with 4 bases lying between them. Germline CDR1 reads SGHNT; CDR2 reads YENEEA. The CDR3 nucleotides read TGTGCCAGCAGCTTAGTCTTCACCGGGGAGCTGTTTTTT. Translated: CASSLVFTGELFF.

Notes on this clone: It is unclear where the CDR3 begins or ends on the DNA, so no DNA is shown, and the CDR3 is as TCRdb lists it. CDR3 loop: CASKGTDFGAGELFF. The V and J genes are TRBV19 and TRBJ2-2. Including both end residues, the CDR3 is 15 amino acids long. Looked up from germline, CDR1 is LNHDA and CDR2 is SQIVND (reference sequence).

CDR3: CAWTDGAGGRGETQYF. As DNA, the CDR3 is TGTGCCTGGACGGACGGAGCGGGAGGCCGGGGCGAGACCCAGTACTTC. V usage is TRBV30 and J usage is TRBJ2-5; TRBD2 agrees at 9 bases. After removal of 4 bases from V and 5 bases from J, the junction contained 14 bases not matched to a gene. CDR3 size: 16 residues. Germline values: CDR1 GTSNPN, CDR2 SVGIG (reference sequence).

This chain links TRBV7-9 with TRBJ1-4; tentative D call: TRBD1 (6 bases). V was trimmed by 1 base and J by 6 bases, leaving 9 bases between them. Germline lookup yields CDR1 SEHNR and CDR2 FQNEAQ (reference sequence). The CDR3 covers 14 residues. CDR3 in amino acids: CASSLVGGDEKLFF. The DNA for the CDR3 is TGTGCCAGCAGCTTAGTGGGGGGCGATGAAAAACTGTTTTTT.

The DNA for the CDR3 is TGTGCCAGCAGCTTAGTGGGCCGCGAGGGGGCCCATAATTCACCCCTCCACTTT. Translated, it gives CASSLVGREGAHNSPLHF. V is TRBV7-8 and J is TRBJ1-6; 7 bases line up with TRBD1. Germline trimming cut 1 base from V and 5 bases from J; bases unmatched to any gene: 11. The CDR3 runs 18 residues. Germline loops: CDR1 SGHVS, CDR2 FQNEAQ.

The chain uses TRBV5-1 and TRBJ2-3; 10 bases align to TRBD1. CDR1 SGHRS and CDR2 YFSETQ come from the germline V gene. The CDR3 extends over 17 amino acids. The V and J ends lost 4 bases and 3 bases, in that order; junction bases with no gene match: 11. The CDR3 loop is CASSPGTGERRTDTQYF. The CDR3, as DNA: TGCGCCAGCAGCCCAGGGACAGGGGAACGGAGAACAGATACGCAGTATTTT.

This chain links TRBV7-9 with TRBJ2-7; D is possibly TRBD1 (6 bases). This CDR3 is built from 13 residues. V was clipped by 4 bases and J by 6 bases, with 13 bases between them. Germline V CDR1 and CDR2: SEHNR, FQNEAQ (reference sequence). CDR3 in amino acids: CASSSTGSGEQYF. In nucleotides, the CDR3 is TGTGCCAGCAGCTCAACAGGGTCGGGCGAGCAGTACTTC.